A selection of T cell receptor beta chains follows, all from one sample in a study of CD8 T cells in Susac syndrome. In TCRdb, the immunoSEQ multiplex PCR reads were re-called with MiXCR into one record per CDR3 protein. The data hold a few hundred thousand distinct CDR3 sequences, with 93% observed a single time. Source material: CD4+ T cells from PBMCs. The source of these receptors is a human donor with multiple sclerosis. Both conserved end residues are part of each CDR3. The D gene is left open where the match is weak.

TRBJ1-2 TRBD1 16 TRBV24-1 CATSDRRQGANYGYTF TGTGCCACCAGTGACCGTCGACAGGGAGCTAACTATGGCTACACCTTC
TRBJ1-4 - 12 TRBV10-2 CASRLQGQKLFF TGCGCCAGCAGGCTCCAGGGTCAAAAACTGTTTTTT
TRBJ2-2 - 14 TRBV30 CAWSEGLAAGELFF TGTGCCTGGAGTGAGGGGCTAGCCGCCGGGGAGCTGTTTTTT
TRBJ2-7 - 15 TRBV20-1 CSARVRGHGVYEQYF TGCAGTGCTAGAGTTCGGGGACACGGAGTCTACGAGCAGTACTTC
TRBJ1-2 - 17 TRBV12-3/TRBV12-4 CASSLAGGTAANYGYTF TGTGCCAGCAGTTTAGCCGGTGGAACGGCCGCTAACTATGGCTACACCTTC
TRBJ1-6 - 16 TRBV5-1 CASSLEPSSYNSPLHF TGCGCCAGCAGCTTGGAACCCAGCTCCTATAATTCACCCCTCCACTTT
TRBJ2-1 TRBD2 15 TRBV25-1 CASSDGTSGYNEQFF TGTGCCAGCAGTGACGGGACTAGCGGATACAATGAGCAGTTCTTC
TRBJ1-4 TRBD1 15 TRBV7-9 CASSQSPGGGEKLFF TGTGCCAGCAGCCAGTCCCCAGGGGGAGGTGAAAAACTGTTTTTT
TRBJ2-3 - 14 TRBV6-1 CASSNIMSTDTQYF TGTGCCAGCAGCAACATTATGAGCACAGATACGCAGTATTTT
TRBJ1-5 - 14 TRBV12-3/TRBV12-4 CASTARELNQPQHF TGTGCCAGCACCGCCAGGGAGCTGAATCAGCCCCAGCATTTT
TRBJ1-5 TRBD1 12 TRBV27 CATGQGNQPQHF TGTGCCACCGGACAGGGCAATCAGCCCCAGCATTTT
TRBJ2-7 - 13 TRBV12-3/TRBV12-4 CASSLSTPWGQYF TGTGCCAGCAGTTTATCGACACCATGGGGGCAGTACTTC
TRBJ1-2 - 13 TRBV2 CASSEDGLGGYTF TGTGCCAGCAGTGAGGACGGCCTCGGGGGCTACACCTTC
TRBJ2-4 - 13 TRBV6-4 CASSDSIGNIQYF TGTGCCAGCAGTGACTCGATTGGAAACATTCAGTACTTC